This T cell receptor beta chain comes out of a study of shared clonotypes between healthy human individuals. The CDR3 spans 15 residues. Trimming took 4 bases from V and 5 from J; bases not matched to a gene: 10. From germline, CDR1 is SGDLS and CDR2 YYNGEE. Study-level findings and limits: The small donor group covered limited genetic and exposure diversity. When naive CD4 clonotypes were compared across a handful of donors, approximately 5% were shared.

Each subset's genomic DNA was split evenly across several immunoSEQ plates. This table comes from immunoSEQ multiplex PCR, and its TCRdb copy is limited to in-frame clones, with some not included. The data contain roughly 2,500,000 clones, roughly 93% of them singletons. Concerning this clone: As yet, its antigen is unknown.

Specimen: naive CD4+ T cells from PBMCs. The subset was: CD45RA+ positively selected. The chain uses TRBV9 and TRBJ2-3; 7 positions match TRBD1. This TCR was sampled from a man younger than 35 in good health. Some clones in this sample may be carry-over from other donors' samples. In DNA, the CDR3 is TGTGCCAGCAGCTCCGACAGGGTCTGGGGAGATACGCAGTATTTT. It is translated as CASSSDRVWGDTQYF.